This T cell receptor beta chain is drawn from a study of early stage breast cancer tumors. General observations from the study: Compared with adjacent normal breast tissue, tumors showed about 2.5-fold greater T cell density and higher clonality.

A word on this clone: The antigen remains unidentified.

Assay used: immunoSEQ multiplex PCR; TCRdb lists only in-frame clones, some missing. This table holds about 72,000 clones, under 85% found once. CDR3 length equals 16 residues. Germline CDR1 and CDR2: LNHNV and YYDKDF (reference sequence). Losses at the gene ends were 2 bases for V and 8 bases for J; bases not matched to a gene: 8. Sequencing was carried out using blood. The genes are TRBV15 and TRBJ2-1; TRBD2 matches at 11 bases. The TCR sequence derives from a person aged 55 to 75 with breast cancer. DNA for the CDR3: TGTGCCACCAGCAGAATAGCGGGAGGGGTAAGCCATGAGCAGTTCTTC. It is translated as CATSRIAGGVSHEQFF.